The 11 T cell receptor beta chains reported below all come from one sample, sequenced in a study of breast tumors, draining lymph nodes, adjacent tissues. TCRdb called the multiplex PCR reads again in MiXCR, with one record for every CDR3 protein. The sample holds approximately 170,000 distinct CDR3 sequences, roughly a third seen once. Breast cancer patients provided tissue from their axillary draining lymph nodes. The specimen sequenced was axillary lymph node tissue. The receptors stem from a female donor with breast cancer. Some clones in this sample may be carry-over from other donors' samples.

Note on this clonotype: A read error may be the cause here, since a much bigger clone is one base away. V usage is TRBV6-2 or TRBV6-3 and J usage is TRBJ2-5; 7 bases fit TRBD1. This CDR3 comprises 13 residues. Germline V lookup: CDR1 MNHEY, CDR2 SVGEGT. The CDR3 DNA follows: TGTGCCAGCAGTCCCTATACCGGGACAGCCAAGGACTTC. This codes for CASSPYTGTAKDF.

With respect to this clonotype: A much larger clone sits a single nucleotide away, making a read error possible. The CDR3: CASSPRQLGNTVYF. CDR3 bases: TGTGCCAGCTCACCACGACAGCTTGGAAACACCGTATATTTT. The chain uses TRBV18 and TRBJ1-3; D is perhaps TRBD1 (5 bases). The germline gives CDR1 KGHSH, CDR2 LQKENI. CDR3 size: 14 residues.

The CDR3 DNA reads as TGTGCCAGCAACGTTAAAGATGCCCCCTCTGGGGCCAACGTCCTGACTTTC. Encoded protein: CASNVKDAPSGANVLTF. This sequence joins TRBV5-4 and TRBJ2-6; D gene unclear. The V gene's germline CDR1 is SGHNT and CDR2 YYREEE (reference sequence). V lost 6 bases and J lost 0, with 16 bases in between. The CDR3 is 17 residues long.

Remarks on this clonotype: The junction departs from germline at one end; a sequencing error may be responsible. The gene calls are TRBV20-1 and TRBJ2-5, with TRBD2 identical over 12 bases. Germline CDR1 DFQATT, CDR2 SNEGSKA (reference sequence). This CDR3 has 17 amino acids. The CDR3 DNA reads TGCAGTGCCCTGACTAGCGGGGGCGGACCTAGCACAGATACGCAGTATTTC. Amino acid sequence: CSALTSGGGPSTDTQYF.

As for this clonotype: It is likely a read error, because the conserved phenylalanine at the end of the CDR3 is missing. No DNA is shown, since the ends of the CDR3 on it are uncertain; the CDR3 is the one TCRdb lists. The V and J genes are TRBV5-1 and TRBJ1-4; the DNA was not compared with TRBD1, the D call given in the table. Germline values: CDR1 SGHRS, CDR2 YFSETQ. The CDR3 numbers 8 amino acids, ends counted. This chain's CDR3 is CASSRQDY.

In this sample, this clonotype turned up many times. The chain joins TRBV20-1 to TRBJ2-7; 7 bases line up with TRBD1. V shed 0 bases, J shed 1 base, and the junction held 3 bases outside the gene matches. Per germline, CDR1 DFQATT and CDR2 SNEGSKA (reference sequence). The CDR3 runs to 14 residues. In nucleotides, the CDR3 is TGCAGTGCTAGAGAGGGACAGAAATCCTACGAGCAGTACTTC. Its translation: CSAREGQKSYEQYF.

As concerns this clonotype: A read error may explain this, as a much larger clone is one base away. The CDR3 loop reads CSARGSLSTATQYF. The CDR3 DNA reads TGCAGTGCTAGAGGTTCCCTATCCACAGCTACGCAGTATTTT. V and J are TRBV20-1 and TRBJ2-3; D ambiguous. The CDR3 covers 14 residues. The germline gives CDR1 DFQATT, CDR2 SNEGSKA (reference sequence).

This clonotype was recorded a few times. This sequence joins TRBV13 and TRBJ2-1; D is perhaps TRBD1 or TRBD2 (5 bases each). CDR1 is PRHDT and CDR2 is FYEKMQ in the germline V gene (reference sequence). The length of the CDR3 is 17 residues. The V end was cut by 0 bases, the J end by 0 bases, with 12 bases between. The CDR3, as DNA: TGTGCCAGCAGCTTAGGGTCGGGGCCAGGCTCCTACAATGAGCAGTTCTTC. The encoded protein is CASSLGSGPGSYNEQFF.

The chain joins TRBV19 to TRBJ1-1; no definite D call. Germline lookup yields CDR1 LNHDA and CDR2 SQIVND (reference sequence). The CDR3 has 11 residues. V was clipped by 11 bases and J by 1 base, with 8 bases between them. CDR3 region: CAAAANTEAFF. DNA of the CDR3: TGTGCCGCCGCAGCGAACACTGAAGCTTTCTTT.

This clonotype has a handful of counts. DNA of the CDR3: TGTGCCAGCCGGGGTCTGAAGAGGTACTTC. Amino acids: CASRGLKRYF. The J gene is TRBJ2-4, the V gene TRBV2, with D perhaps TRBD2 (5 bases). V lost 8 bases and J 15 bases, leaving 14 bases between the germline ends. Germline V gene lookup returns CDR1 SNHLY and CDR2 FYNNEI. The CDR3 sequence is 10 residues long.

DNA for the CDR3: TGCAGTGCTAGAGACGTCACGGGGGAGCTGTTTTTT. This encodes CSARDVTGELFF. The chain employs TRBV20-1 and TRBJ2-2, with D unresolved. V lost 0 bases to trimming and J lost 8 bases, with 7 bases between them. The CDR3 length is 12 residues. Germline values: CDR1 DFQATT, CDR2 SNEGSKA (reference sequence).